This T cell receptor beta chain was found in a study of circulating CD8 cells and anti-PD-1 response in melanoma. Study in general: Nivolumab was given intravenously at 3 mg/kg every 2 weeks. Responders had complete or partial responses; non-responders had stable or progressive disease.

Study conclusions and caveats: Previously treated and treatment-naive patients were pooled together.

TCR libraries were prepared from around 15 ng of total RNA with the QIAseq Immune Repertoire TCR panel. TCRdb recomputed calls from the reads with MiXCR, one row per CDR3 protein. The data contain under 550 distinct CDR3 sequences, about 14% of them seen just once; the ten biggest clones take up around 43%. The germline CDR1 and CDR2 sequences are MDHEN and SYDVKM. The length of the CDR3 is 14 residues. V dropped 5 bases and J dropped 2; count of bases not matched to a gene: 5. This clonotype is large (0.1 to 1%) in the sample. Its antigen remains unknown. Sorting of live CD3+CD8+TCRalphabeta+ cells by PD-1 and/or TIGIT gave four subsets.

Material: CD8+ T cells from PBMCs, obtained at baseline or after one month of anti-PD-1 therapy (not recorded which). The V gene is TRBV28, the J gene TRBJ2-7, with 8 bases identical to TRBD1. This TCR was sampled from a human donor with melanoma. CDR3 sequence: CASSPTGGTYEQYF. The CDR3 DNA reads as TGTGCCAGCAGTCCCACAGGGGGGACCTACGAGCAGTACTTC.